This T cell receptor beta chain is drawn from a study of cytomegalovirus exposure and HLA in healthy donors (TCRdb year 2017). With respect to the entire study: An earlier analysis of 587 of the donors reported 250 to 350 Gb of sequence data and some 110 million unique TCR beta sequences obtained from around 180 million T cells. Both class I and class II loci were covered by HLA typing, at four-digit resolution. Typing coverage differed by locus: A, B, C, DRB1 and DQB1 were typed in roughly 620-640 donors, DQA1 in around 500, DPA1 in some 610, and DPB1 in 400 to 490. In a later genetic analysis, genome-wide SNP genotypes for about three fifths of the 666 donors were used, and that subset was treated as a discovery cohort. Every repertoire in the discovery cohort had been generated on one and the same sequencing platform. Roughly 300 gigabases of sequencing data and approximately 80 million unique TCR sequences were included in an early release covering several hundred HLA-typed donors. Using immunosequencing, the study profiled T cell repertoires from roughly 650 subjects and related those repertoires to cytomegalovirus serostatus. Five DR-DQ haplotypes were handled as single units for association and clustering, since linkage in the cohort was strong. The aim of the study was to test whether cataloging public T cell receptors could identify signatures of past pathogen exposure. The later analysis used no new phenotypic data to find candidate immune exposures, relying instead on TCR beta sequences and their occurrence across donors. Of the roughly 400 genotyped donors, approximately 80% were placed in the genetic ancestry cluster associated with self-reported Caucasian donors. In addition to the first cohort of roughly 700 subjects, a separate validation cohort of approximately 120 different subjects was used. On average, roughly 250,000 unique TCR beta nucleotide sequences were sequenced per donor among 398 genotyped donors of the cohort, with 15% to 20% of those sequences being non-productive. An earlier analysis of some 500 of the donors applied high-throughput TCR beta sequencing to assess whether each TCR beta V gene segment acted as functional or pseudogenic. Donor age, sex, ethnicity and CMV serostatus were compiled alongside the repertoire data. The study combined high-throughput TCR immunosequencing, statistical association of individual TCRs with disease status, and machine learning to predict cytomegalovirus infection status. A later analysis re-examined previously published TCR beta repertoires from 500 to 700 donors and added high-resolution HLA genotyping to investigate patterns of TCR occurrence. Study-wide conclusions, independent of this receptor: A total of around 150 TCR beta chains were listed by the study as associated with cytomegalovirus. Compared with the approximately 700-donor mean, donors in an Asian-associated ancestry cluster had fewer N-insertions in productive TCRs, according to a later genetic analysis. While some public TCRs were present in many individuals, most TCR sequences turned up only very rarely across donors. A few of the identified cytomegalovirus-associated TCR beta chains were confirmed in vitro to be specific for cytomegalovirus antigens. Because counts were too low, about 15 rarely observed V segments, including chromosome 9 orphons, were left out of the earlier analysis of some 600 of the donors. A later analysis associated about 16,000 TCR beta sequences with specific HLA alleles at a false discovery rate of 0.05. A further reported finding was that TCR beta sequences accurately predicted the HLA-A and HLA-B alleles for most subjects in the first cohort. A cluster of highly shared sequence variants was judged likely to represent a technical artifact of the sequencing pipeline. Compared with equally common non-associated chains, HLA-associated TCR beta chains in a later analysis were more clonally expanded and had lower generation probabilities. Linkage disequilibrium might explain the correlated functional status among segregating V segments, but an unknown experimental factor could not be ruled out. According to a later analysis, TCR association rates differed among HLA loci, with DRB1 alleles showing the most associated TCRs and HLA-C alleles showing the fewest. Presence/absence analyses assumed roughly uniform sequencing depth across donors, an assumption that may not hold. CMV serostatus was the only immune exposure information available for the cohort. A later genetic analysis associated a missense DCLRE1C variant with V-gene and J-gene trimming of TCR beta chains, and an independent cohort replicated the association. A later analysis reported that several top co-occurrence clusters appeared linked to parvovirus B19, influenza, CMV and Epstein-Barr virus. The cohort was sequenced for TCR beta chains only, and without alpha or paired-chain data the features that could be detected were limited. HLA typing was unavailable for some donors at each locus, so association tests used only the typed subset. Most CMV-associated TCR beta chains appeared to be HLA-restricted in a later analysis, and the HLA associations seemed to be driven largely by CMV exposure. The authors suggested that the approach could potentially be generalized to other disease states and immunological phenotypes. In both the original and validation cohorts, the classifier was reported to diagnose cytomegalovirus status with high specificity and sensitivity. An earlier analysis of approximately 600 of the donors showed that most TCR beta V segments appeared in productive rearrangements either about 87% or about 30% of the time, which broadly matched IMGT annotations. Assigning TCR associations to individual alleles was difficult when HLA alleles, especially DR and DQ, strongly co-occurred.

A remark on this clone: It has no known antigen specificity. Within one base of it there is no much larger clone, and no base qualities were kept.

The cohort was made up of under 800 healthy bone marrow donors. At the time of sampling, every cohort member was nominally healthy, though immune exposures that went unrecorded were likely present. The donor tested CMV seronegative and was one of the 352 seronegative cohort members. Every donor gave a peripheral blood sample, and the peripheral blood mononuclear cells from that sample were used for TCR beta sequencing. Genomic DNA extraction from the blood cell samples was performed with the Qiagen DNeasy Blood Extraction Kit. The library was made by the immunoSEQ multiplex PCR assay. A mixture of 60 forward primers for TCR Vbeta segments and 13 reverse primers for TCR Jbeta segments was used in the multiplex PCR. Amplification of the CDR3 region of rearranged TCR beta genes was performed with a multiplex PCR assay on genomic DNA. Amplified TCR beta libraries were sequenced as 87-base-pair reads on the Illumina HiSeq System. From the authors' description of their analysis: A later analysis tallied approximately 87 million unique TCR beta chains across the approximately 670 repertoires, and about 10 million of those chains were shared by two or more donors. Raw reads were error-corrected and collapsed into unique sequences by a nearest-neighbor algorithm in which closely related sequences were merged to remove PCR and sequencing errors. CDR3 sequences were aligned to IMGT reference sequences to assign V, D and J gene segments. For a sequence to be retained, a match of at least six nucleotides to both a V gene segment and a J gene segment was required. Rearrangements were called productive when the CDR3 lacked stop codons and stayed in frame with V and J; all others were non-productive. Following IMGT convention, CDR3 was defined as the stretch from the second conserved V-encoded cysteine up to the conserved J-encoded phenylalanine. The earlier analysis of 500 to 650 of the donors excluded any sequence lacking an unambiguous match to a single V gene segment. An earlier analysis of roughly 590 of the donors called V segments functional above 56.7% productive rearrangements and segregating when the between-donor standard deviation exceeded 5%. To diagnose cytomegalovirus status from the catalog of TCR beta chain sequences, a statistical classification framework was built. In a later analysis, V and J genes were assigned by comparing TCR nucleotide sequences against IMGT/GENE-DB human TR gene sequences. A later analysis assigned CDR3 sequences and most-parsimonious VDJ recombination scenarios with the TCRdist pipeline. In a later analysis, each TCR beta chain was defined by its CDR3 amino acid sequence together with its V-gene family, and reads without a unique V-gene family were excluded. In a later analysis, 450 to 600 highly shared, low-generation-probability nucleotide sequences were removed to address suspected cross-contamination and a sequencing artifact. In a later analysis, a clonal expansion index for each public chain was calculated from normalized within-repertoire ranks of inferred template counts. Generation probabilities in a later analysis came from a VDJ recombination model fitted to out-of-frame rearrangements, and those results were checked against IGoR. In a later analysis, TCR-TCR, TCR-HLA and TCR-CMV co-occurrence was scored with hypergeometric tests, and a repertoire-size bias correction was applied to TCR pairs. False discovery rates were estimated in a later analysis by permuting HLA or CMV assignments 20 times. A later analysis grouped co-occurring TCRs with DBSCAN, adding TCRdist sequence similarity when clustering within HLA-allele-positive subsets. Co-occurrence clustering excluded repertoires with fewer than 30,000 or more than 120,000 public chains, plus five with anomalous nucleotide sharing. This is the immuneACCESS table as TCRdb keeps it, with only in-frame sequences that have V and J called. A part of the clones is gone; compared with another copy, unresolved V genes explain less than half, and the rest is unexplained. V, J and clone size derive from that table, while D and trimming were established from the DNA sequence. The sample contains about 200,000 clones, around 77% of them found a single time. The ten largest clones represent approximately 3% of the sample.

The sequenced sample consisted of PBMCs. The sequence was collected from a woman in her twenties or thirties in good health and CMV-seronegative.

The DNA reads TGTGCCAGCAGCTTCGCGGACAGGGTTAATTTAATTCAGTACTTC. It specifies CASSFADRVNLIQYF. The chain links TRBV5-6 with TRBJ2-4, and 8 junctional nucleotides match TRBD1. CDR1 and CDR2, looked up from the germline V gene, are SGHDT and YYEEEE. For this chain, trimming is 2 bases at the V end and 10 bases at the J end, and the number of junction bases without a gene match is 11. The CDR3 runs 15 amino acids, cysteine and phenylalanine included. The read is trimmed to its CDR3 DNA, 45 bases read in frame from base 1.